This entry lists 32 T cell receptor beta chains sequenced from one sample in a study of blood T cell repertoires in COVID-19. Clones were read by immunoSEQ multiplex PCR, and TCRdb kept only the in-frame ones, dropping some. The sample consists of 80,000 to 100,000 clones, around 74% of them appearing once. Sequencing was performed on peripheral blood. The receptors originated from a man between 65 and 85 years old with COVID-19, enrolled during active disease.

The chain joins TRBV7-2 to TRBJ2-6; the D gene is possibly TRBD2 (5 bases). The CDR3 spans 16 residues. The V gene's germline CDR1 is SGHTA and CDR2 FQGNSA. Trimming left V 6 bases short and J 2 bases short, with 14 bases between. CDR3 coding DNA: TGTGCCAGCAGTTCCTCCCCCGGGGCTGGGGCCAACGTCCTGACTTTC. Protein: CASSSSPGAGANVLTF.

This chain connects TRBV2 to TRBJ2-1; maybe TRBD1 (6 bases). The CDR3 contains 18 residues. V lost 4 bases to trimming and J lost 9 bases, with 28 bases between them. CDR1 and CDR2 (germline): SNHLY, FYNNEI. DNA of the CDR3: TGTGCCAGCAGTGGGGGCAGGGGATCGGCCGGAGGCAATGGTGAGCAGTTCTTC. Protein: CASSGGRGSAGGNGEQFF.

The rearrangement joins TRBV14 to TRBJ2-7; a possible D gene is TRBD2 (6 bases). The CDR3 runs to 13 residues. Germline V gene data show CDR1 as SGHDN and CDR2 as FVKESK. V was clipped by 6 bases and J by 6 bases, with 15 bases between them. CDR3 region: CASRLSGSGEQYF. The CDR3 DNA is TGTGCCAGCAGACTCAGCGGGTCCGGCGAGCAGTACTTC.

In its sample, this clone was seen once. V usage is TRBV5-4 and J usage is TRBJ1-2, with 11 nucleotides matching TRBD1. CDR1 and CDR2 (germline): SGHNT, YYREEE (reference sequence). Trimming at V came to 4 bases and at J to 3 bases, leaving 8 bases not matched to a gene. This CDR3 region has 16 residues. This CDR3 is CASSPGTGGYDYGYTF. CDR3 sequence (DNA): TGTGCCAGCAGCCCCGGGACAGGGGGATACGACTATGGCTACACCTTC.

This clone was found once. CDR3 coding DNA: TGTGCCAGCAGTTCAACGGGCTCTGGGGCCAACGTCCTGACTTTC. Translation: CASSSTGSGANVLTF. This chain joins TRBV6-2 or TRBV6-3 and TRBJ2-6; D gene unclear. Germline V gene sequence: CDR1 MNHEY, CDR2 SVGEGT. This CDR3 spans 15 amino acids. Trimming pared 4 bases from V and 0 bases from J, leaving 7 bases between.

The gene calls are TRBV7-3 and TRBJ2-1; 9 bases are a match to TRBD2. J gave up 6 bases and V 4 bases, and 7 bases lay outside the gene matches. CDR1 SGHTA and CDR2 FQGTGA come from the germline V gene. The CDR3 length is 15 residues. CDR3 amino acids: CASSSWTSEFNEQFF. The CDR3 DNA sequence: TGTGCCAGCAGCTCCTGGACTAGCGAGTTCAATGAGCAGTTCTTC.

This clone was seen only a few times. The chain links TRBV27 to TRBJ2-7; 9 bases are a match to TRBD1. There are 13 residues in the CDR3. V lost 6 bases to trimming and J lost 7 bases; unmatched junction nucleotides: 7. Germline V gene data show CDR1 as MNHEY and CDR2 as SMNVEV (reference sequence). As DNA, the CDR3 is TGTGCCAGCAGGGTGACAGGGGGAGGAGAGCAGTACTTC. Its protein product is CASRVTGGGEQYF.

This rearrangement joins TRBV6-6 to TRBJ2-7; 14 bases fit TRBD2. Germline V gene data show CDR1 as MNHNY and CDR2 as SVGAGI (reference sequence). CDR3 length: 16 amino acids. Trimming took 9 bases from V and 1 from J; bases not matched to a gene: 8. This CDR3 is CASHQGLAGASYEQYF. The CDR3 nucleotides read TGTGCCAGTCACCAGGGACTAGCGGGAGCTTCCTACGAGCAGTACTTC.

The chain joins TRBV4-3 to TRBJ2-7, with a possible D match to TRBD2 (6 bases). CDR1 is LGHNA and CDR2 is YSLEER in the germline V gene. CDR3 size: 15 residues. V lost 1 base and J lost 2, with 12 bases in between. CDR3: CASSQGGDLAYEQYF. DNA for the CDR3: TGCGCCAGCAGCCAAGGCGGGGACCTGGCCTACGAGCAGTACTTC.

The J gene is TRBJ1-1, the V gene TRBV27; D might be TRBD1 (6 bases). Germline V gene lookup returns CDR1 MNHEY and CDR2 SMNVEV (reference sequence). The V end lost 4 bases, the J end lost 8 bases, and 17 bases lay between the germline ends. The CDR3 is 14 amino acids. CDR3 sequence reads: CASSSRGGAVEAFF. For the CDR3, the DNA is TGTGCCAGCAGTTCGCGGGGGGGGGCGGTGGAAGCTTTCTTT.

Worth noting for this clone: A read error may produce the germline difference seen at one junction end. V gene TRBV7-7 combines with J gene TRBJ2-2; D perhaps matches TRBD1 (6 bases). This CDR3 contains 17 residues. CDR1 and CDR2 from the germline V gene are SSHAT and FNYEAQ (reference sequence). The chain's CDR3 is CASSLEVQGIFTGELFF. The CDR3 DNA reads as TGTGCTAGCAGCTTAGAAGTACAGGGAATCTTCACCGGGGAGCTGTTTTTT.

This clone was observed a handful of times. The CDR3 loop is CASSQAGGGRYNEQFF. The CDR3 nucleotides are TGTGCCAGCAGCCAGGCGGGAGGTGGCAGATACAATGAGCAGTTCTTC. This chain joins TRBV3-1 (or the pseudogene TRBV3-2) and TRBJ2-1; 8 bases match TRBD2. CDR3 size: 16 residues. V was clipped by 3 bases and J by 4 bases; unmatched bases: 8. CDR1 is LGHDT and CDR2 is YNNKEL in the germline V gene (reference sequence).

The table lists this clone with a count of one. The chain uses TRBV24-1 and TRBJ2-2; 14 nucleotides line up with TRBD2. CDR1 is KGHDR, CDR2 SFDVKD, per germline. This CDR3 region has 17 residues. J lost 7 bases, V lost 1 base, and 4 bases had no gene match. The CDR3 region has the DNA TGTGCCACCAGTGATTTCGGGACTAGCGGGAGAGACGGGGAGCTGTTTTTT. Its protein product is CATSDFGTSGRDGELFF.

CDR3 in amino acids: CASSFRRGVTETQYF. CDR3 in DNA: TGTGCCAGCAGCTTTCGTCGGGGGGTAACAGAGACCCAGTACTTC. The rearrangement links TRBV7-2 to TRBJ2-5; 7 bases align to TRBD2. The CDR3 extends over 15 amino acids. The V gene's germline CDR1 is SGHTA and CDR2 FQGNSA. Losses at the gene ends were 3 bases for V and 4 bases for J; bases not matched to a gene: 8. The whole variable domain, filled in from reference TRBV7-2 and TRBJ2-5, reads GAGVSQSPSNKVTEKGKDVELRCDPISGHTALYWYRQSLGQGLEFLIYFQGNSAPDKSGLPSDRFSAERTGGSVSTLTIQRTQQEDSAVYLCASSFRRGVTETQYFGPGTRLLVL.

The chain has TRBV5-1 and TRBJ1-6, with 7 bases identical to TRBD1. The CDR3 covers 15 residues. After removal of 5 bases from V and 6 bases from J, the junction contained 8 bases not matched to a gene. Per germline, CDR1 SGHRS and CDR2 YFSETQ. CDR3 sequence: CASSPVGQTNSPLHF. The CDR3 DNA is TGCGCCAGCAGTCCAGTGGGACAGACTAATTCACCCCTCCACTTT. The full variable domain, in which reference TRBV5-1 and TRBJ1-6 provide the parts outside the CDR3, is KAGVTQTPRYLIKTRGQQVTLSCSPISGHRSVSWYQQTPGQGLQFLFEYFSETQRNKGNFPGRFSGRQFSNSRSEMNVSTLELGDSALYLCASSPVGQTNSPLHFGNGTRLTVT.

The rearrangement joins TRBV7-6 to TRBJ2-4, with unresolved D. Looked up from germline, CDR1 is SGHVS and CDR2 is FNYEAQ. Trimming left V 1 base short and J 0 bases short, with 10 bases between. There are 16 residues in the CDR3. CDR3 bases: TGTGCCAGCAGCTTAGATCCGGGTCAAGCCAAAAACATTCAGTACTTC. As protein: CASSLDPGQAKNIQYF.

This clone rates as medium-sized. In nucleotides, the CDR3 is TGTGCCAGCAGCGTAGCGGGAGGGACCGGGGAGCTGTTTTTT. It is translated as CASSVAGGTGELFF. This rearrangement joins TRBV9 to TRBJ2-2; 8 nucleotides align to TRBD2. Losses at the gene ends were 0 bases for V and 5 bases for J; bases not matched to a gene: 0. The CDR3 sequence is 14 residues long. Per germline, CDR1 SGDLS and CDR2 YYNGEE.

V usage is TRBV7-2 and J usage is TRBJ2-3; no clear D gene. The CDR3 totals 13 residues. The V end lost 3 bases, the J end lost 0 bases, and 4 bases lay between the germline ends. Germline lookup yields CDR1 SGHTA and CDR2 FQGNSA. The CDR3 nucleotides are TGTGCCAGCAGCTTTGAGAGCACAGATACGCAGTATTTT. Protein: CASSFESTDTQYF.

J is TRBJ2-1 and V is TRBV30; the match to TRBD2 covers 9 bases. Germline values: CDR1 GTSNPN, CDR2 SVGIG (reference sequence). The CDR3 spans 15 residues. V lost 1 base and J lost 0; bases outside the gene matches: 1. The DNA for the CDR3 is TGTGCCTGGAGTGGCGGGAGGGTCTCCTACAATGAGCAGTTCTTC. This sequence encodes CAWSGGRVSYNEQFF.

V is TRBV5-4 and J is TRBJ2-3; 9 bases agree with TRBD1. The CDR3 has 14 amino acids. Per the germline V gene, CDR1 is SGHNT and CDR2 is YYREEE (reference sequence). Trimming cost V 2 bases and J 5 bases; bases outside gene matches: 3. The CDR3 region is CASSFKDRGDTQYF. CDR3 bases: TGTGCCAGCAGCTTTAAGGACAGGGGAGATACGCAGTATTTT. Looking up the rest from reference TRBV5-4 and TRBJ2-3 gives the full variable domain: ETGVTQSPTHLIKTRGQQVTLRCSSQSGHNTVSWYQQALGQGPQFIFQYYREEENGRGNFPPRFSGLQFPNYSSELNVNALELDDSALYLCASSFKDRGDTQYFGPGTRLTVL.

The V and J genes are TRBV5-1 and TRBJ1-4, with D possibly TRBD1 on 5 matching bases. Trimming took 0 bases from V and 7 from J, leaving 7 bases between them. The CDR3 totals 13 residues. Looked up from germline, CDR1 is SGHRS and CDR2 is YFSETQ. The CDR3, as DNA: TGCGCCAGCAGCTTGGACAGGCTTGAAAAACTGTTTTTT. This sequence encodes CASSLDRLEKLFF.

The V gene is TRBV27, the J gene TRBJ1-6; D call uncertain. With 0 bases removed from V and 7 bases from J, the gap between germline ends came to 16 bases. This CDR3 contains 17 residues. In germline, CDR1 is MNHEY, CDR2 SMNVEV (reference sequence). The CDR3 here is CASSLSGGFVLNSPLHF. The CDR3, as DNA: TGTGCCAGCAGTTTATCAGGCGGATTTGTCTTGAATTCACCCCTCCACTTT.

By sample share, this clone is medium-sized. This chain connects TRBV27 to TRBJ2-1; D gene ambiguous. Germline CDR1 MNHEY, CDR2 SMNVEV (reference sequence). This CDR3 comprises 14 residues. V lost 0 bases to trimming and J lost 8 bases, with 11 bases between them. The CDR3 sequence is CASSLSTLSHEQFF. DNA of the CDR3: TGTGCCAGCAGTTTATCGACTCTGTCACATGAGCAGTTCTTC.

J is TRBJ2-5 and V is TRBV28; 7 bases are a match to TRBD1. V was clipped by 4 bases and J by 7 bases; unmatched bases: 12. This CDR3 has 15 amino acids. Germline V lookup: CDR1 MDHEN, CDR2 SYDVKM. CDR3 loop: CASSYTGALAGTQYF. The CDR3 bases are TGTGCCAGCAGTTACACAGGGGCCCTTGCGGGGACCCAGTACTTC.

About this clone: A far larger clone is only one base removed, so a read error is likely. The V gene is TRBV10-3, the J gene TRBJ2-2, with TRBD2 matching 8 bases. V shed 10 bases and J 8 bases; nucleotides not matched to a gene: 9. The CDR3 consists of 13 residues. Looked up from germline, CDR1 is ENHRY and CDR2 is SYGVKD. CDR3 in amino acids: CANTGGAAGELFF. The CDR3 region has the DNA TGTGCCAACACCGGGGGGGCAGCGGGGGAGCTGTTTTTT.

The chain carries TRBV30 and TRBJ1-3; the D gene is possibly TRBD1 (5 bases). Germline CDR1 reads GTSNPN; CDR2 reads SVGIG (reference sequence). The V gene lost 2 bases and the J gene lost 4 bases, with 9 bases spanning the gap. The CDR3 length is 13 residues. The CDR3 DNA reads as TGTGCCTGGAGTCCAGGGCCCGGAAACACCATATATTTT. Translation gives CAWSPGPGNTIYF.

The rearrangement uses TRBV4-3 and TRBJ2-1, with 8 bases matching TRBD2. Germline V gene data show CDR1 as LGHNA and CDR2 as YSLEER. The CDR3 totals 15 residues. V shed 2 bases and J 9 bases; nucleotides not matched to a gene: 9. The CDR3 region is CASSQTGTRGLEQFF. The CDR3 DNA reads as TGCGCCAGCAGCCAAACCGGGACTAGGGGCCTTGAGCAGTTCTTC.

The V call is TRBV6-5, the J call TRBJ1-2; tentative D call: TRBD1 (6 bases). Germline loops: CDR1 MNHEY, CDR2 SVGAGI. With 6 bases removed from V and 4 bases from J, the gap between germline ends came to 18 bases. The CDR3 contains 15 residues. As DNA, the CDR3 is TGTGCCAGCAGCAGAGCAGACAGGCGGGCCTATGGCTACACCTTC. Translated: CASSRADRRAYGYTF.

J is TRBJ1-5 and V is TRBV19; TRBD1 aligns across 8 bases. The CDR3 runs 15 residues. Germline loops: CDR1 LNHDA, CDR2 SQIVND (reference sequence). Trimming removed 4 bases from V and 7 bases from J; junction bases left unmatched: 9. Written as DNA, the CDR3 is TGTGCCAGTAGTAGGACAGGGAGATTCGAGCAGCCCCAGCATTTT. Its protein product is CASSRTGRFEQPQHF. The variable domain in full, completed from reference TRBV19 and TRBJ1-5, reads DGGITQSPKYLFRKEGQNVTLSCEQNLNHDAMYWYRQDPGQGLRLIYYSQIVNDFQKGDIAEGYSVSREKKESFPLTVTSAQKNPTAFYLCASSRTGRFEQPQHFGDGTRLSIL.

V and J are TRBV7-8 and TRBJ1-1; D unclear. CDR1 and CDR2 from the germline V gene are SGHVS and FQNEAQ. The V end was cut by 5 bases, the J end by 1 base, with 14 bases between. The CDR3 is made up of 15 amino acids. The CDR3 region is CASSPIEDWNTEAFF. DNA for the CDR3: TGTGCCAGCAGCCCGATAGAAGATTGGAACACTGAAGCTTTCTTT.

J is TRBJ2-5 and V is TRBV29-1; no firm D call. The CDR3 is 13 amino acids. Germline CDR1 is SQVTM and CDR2 is ANQGSEA. V shed 0 bases and J shed 0 bases, with 5 bases lying between them. The CDR3 sequence: CSVEDRNQETQYF. CDR3 coding DNA: TGCAGCGTTGAAGACAGAAACCAAGAGACCCAGTACTTC.

This clone was counted only a few times. V is TRBV3-1 (or the pseudogene TRBV3-2) and J is TRBJ2-7; D may be TRBD1 (5 bases). This CDR3 region has 17 residues. The ends were cut back, 1 base at V and 5 bases at J, with 21 bases in the middle. Germline V gene data show CDR1 as LGHDT and CDR2 as YNNKEL (reference sequence). CDR3 loop: CASSQARKGVVFHEQYF. CDR3 sequence (DNA): TGTGCCAGCAGCCAAGCCCGAAAAGGGGTTGTTTTCCACGAGCAGTACTTC.